These T cell receptor beta chains were read from a single sample in a study of T-cell reconstitution after alpha-beta-depleted transplantation in children. MiXCR was run by TCRdb on the PCR reads, yielding one entry per CDR3 protein. The sample holds about 980,000 distinct CDR3 sequences, under 30% seen once. The sample was PBMCs, mostly from graft donor cells, taken 360 days after TCRalphabeta/CD19-depleted stem cell transplant. Receptors were obtained from a boy under two years old who had a stem cell transplant for SCID, so the T cells may come from the graft donor. The CDR3 runs from the conserved cysteine through the conserved F or W. A D gene is named only where the DNA matches it firmly. Clone size, where shown, is once, few, many, or a class for clones that have expanded.

D	V	J	size	DNA	CDR3
-	TRBV20-1	TRBJ2-1	-	TGCAGTGCTAGAGTCGGGGGGCCTTACAATGAGCAGTTCTTC	CSARVGGPYNEQFF
TRBD1	TRBV4-3	TRBJ1-6	-	TGCGCCAGCAGCCAAGAAAGCCGGACAGGTGGTTCACCCCTCCACTTT	CASSQESRTGGSPLHF
TRBD1	TRBV6-1	TRBJ1-2	-	TGTGCCAGCAGAGAGACAGGGAGCTATGGCTACACCTTC	CASRETGSYGYTF
TRBD2	TRBV5-6	TRBJ2-1	-	TGTGCCAGCAGCTTTGGGGGGGGTCTCTCCTACAATGAGCAGTTCTTC	CASSFGGGLSYNEQFF
-	TRBV7-9	TRBJ2-5	-	TGTGCCAGCAGCTTAGCTCGGACAGCCCAAGAGACCCAGTACTTC	CASSLARTAQETQYF
TRBD1	TRBV28	TRBJ2-5	-	TGTGCCAGCAGTTTGAGGGGGCCGTACCAAGAGACCCAGTACTTC	CASSLRGPYQETQYF
TRBD2	TRBV4-2	TRBJ2-5	-	TGTGCCAGCAGCCGGACTAGCGGGGATGAATGGGAGACCCAGTACTTC	CASSRTSGDEWETQYF
TRBD2	TRBV29-1	TRBJ2-1	-	TGCAGCGTTTTTAGCGGGGCTATTAACAATGAGCAGTTCTTC	CSVFSGAINNEQFF
-	TRBV7-2	TRBJ1-2	-	TGTGCCAGCAGCAAAGAGTTCTCCGGGACGACTACAAATGGCTACACCTTC	CASSKEFSGTTTNGYTF
-	TRBV5-1	TRBJ1-3	-	TGCGCCAGCAGTCTCGTCGGAGAGGCCTCTGGAAACACCATATATTTT	CASSLVGEASGNTIYF
-	TRBV7-2	TRBJ2-1	few	TGTGCCAGCAGCTTAGCGCTAGCAGGCCTGAATGAGCAGTTCTTC	CASSLALAGLNEQFF
-	TRBV7-2	TRBJ1-2	few	TGTGCCAGCAGCTTAGGTGGGAGGGAGAACTATGGCTACACCTTC	CASSLGGRENYGYTF
-	TRBV21-1	TRBJ2-5	many	TGTGCCAGCAGCAAGGGACAGGGTCACCAAGAGACCCAGTACTTC	CASSKGQGHQETQYF
TRBD1	TRBV2	TRBJ2-1	few	TGTGCCAGCAGCTACAGGGGGTATGAGCAGTTCTTC	CASSYRGYEQFF
-	TRBV12-3/TRBV12-4	TRBJ1-5	few	TGTGCCAGCAGTTTACGCGGGGATGGGGATTATCAGCCCCAGCATTTT	CASSLRGDGDYQPQHF
-	TRBV7-2	TRBJ1-1	-	TGTGCCAGCAGCTTACATGGTGTTCTGACTGAAGCTTTCTTT	CASSLHGVLTEAFF
TRBD2	TRBV5-1	TRBJ2-7	-	TGCGCCAGCAGCTTCGTGACTAGCGGGACCCAAAGGGAGCAGTACTTC	CASSFVTSGTQREQYF
-	TRBV6-5	TRBJ1-2	once	TGTGCCAGCAGTTACCAGGGTGTCTATGGCTACACCTTC	CASSYQGVYGYTF
TRBD1	TRBV11-3	TRBJ2-1	many	TGTGCCAGCAGCTACGGACAGGGCTACAATGAGCAGTTCTTC	CASSYGQGYNEQFF
TRBD1	TRBV28	TRBJ1-1	few	TGTGCCAGCAGACCAGACAGGGGTCGTACTGAAGCTTTCTTT	CASRPDRGRTEAFF
TRBD1	TRBV4-3	TRBJ1-1	-	TGCGCCAGCAGCCAAATCGGACAGGCGCACACTGAAGCTTTCTTT	CASSQIGQAHTEAFF
-	TRBV20-1	TRBJ2-1	few	TGCAGTGCTAGCGTGGGGGGCCGGTCCTACAATGAGCAGTTCTTC	CSASVGGRSYNEQFF
TRBD2	TRBV5-1	TRBJ2-1	-	TGCGCCAGCAGCTCTCTAGCGGGGGGGAACTACAATGAGCAGTTCTTC	CASSSLAGGNYNEQFF
TRBD2	TRBV6-2/TRBV6-3	TRBJ2-3	-	TGTGCCAGCAGTTTGGGGAGCGGGGGGCGCACAGATACGCAGTATTTT	CASSLGSGGRTDTQYF
-	TRBV4-1	TRBJ2-3	-	TGCGCCAGCAGCCAAGATGGCCTTGCGGTGCAGTATTTT	CASSQDGLAVQYF
-	TRBV9	TRBJ1-3	-	TGTGCCAGCAGCGTTCTTCCAGACAGCCCCTCTGGAAACACCATATATTTT	CASSVLPDSPSGNTIYF
-	TRBV7-2	TRBJ2-7	-	TGTGCCAGCAGCTTAGCTGTGCGCAGCTCCTACGAGCAGTACTTC	CASSLAVRSSYEQYF
-	TRBV12-3/TRBV12-4	TRBJ2-5	many	TGTGCCAGCAGTTTAATAGGGGAGACCCAGTACTTC	CASSLIGETQYF
TRBD2	TRBV12-3/TRBV12-4	TRBJ2-1	-	TGTGCCAGCAGCAACTTGGGACTAGCGGGTAATGAGCAGTTCTTC	CASSNLGLAGNEQFF
TRBD1	TRBV18	TRBJ2-7	-	TGTGCCAGCTCAACCCAGGGGGCCCAGTACGAGCAGTACTTC	CASSTQGAQYEQYF
TRBD1	TRBV12-3/TRBV12-4	TRBJ2-5	few	TGTGCCAGCAGTTTAGGGGACAGGGTTTCGCGAGAGACCCAGTACTTC	CASSLGDRVSRETQYF
-	TRBV20-1	TRBJ2-5	few	TGCAGTGCAGAAGGACAGCGACAAGAGACCCAGTACTTC	CSAEGQRQETQYF
-	TRBV2	TRBJ2-1	once	TGTGCCAGCAGTGAGGTCAGGACGAGGAATGAGCAGTTCTTC	CASSEVRTRNEQFF
TRBD2	TRBV7-6	TRBJ2-1	-	TGTGCCAGCAGCTCGGGACTAGCGGGGGTTTCTGAGCAGTTCTTC	CASSSGLAGVSEQFF
-	TRBV7-2	TRBJ2-5	many	TGTGCCAGCAGCTCCTCCCTCCAAGAGACCCAGTACTTC	CASSSSLQETQYF
-	TRBV4-1	TRBJ1-2	-	TGCGCCAGCAGCCCCAATCCGACAGACTATGGCTACACCTTC	CASSPNPTDYGYTF
-	TRBV4-2	TRBJ2-5	-	TGTGCCAGCAGCCAAGAGGCCCAAGGCCAAGAGACCCAGTACTTC	CASSQEAQGQETQYF
TRBD1	TRBV12-3/TRBV12-4	TRBJ2-1	few	TGTGCCAGCAGTTTATGGGACAGGGGGCTTTCCAATGAGCAGTTCTTC	CASSLWDRGLSNEQFF
-	TRBV29-1	TRBJ1-1	-	TGCAGCGTTGAAGCGAGCTTAGGGTGGGTCACTGAAGCTTTCTTT	CSVEASLGWVTEAFF
-	TRBV6-2/TRBV6-3	TRBJ2-7	-	TGTGCCAGCAGTTACTCAGGAGGTGTCTCCTACGAGCAGTACTTC	CASSYSGGVSYEQYF
-	TRBV6-6	TRBJ1-1	few	TGTGCCAGCACTGACGCCCTAGGGGCTTTCTTT	CASTDALGAFF
TRBD1	TRBV4-2	TRBJ2-7	-	TGTGCCAGCAGCCCGCAGGGACAGGGAGACTACGAGCAGTACTTC	CASSPQGQGDYEQYF
-	TRBV7-6	TRBJ2-1	-	TGTGCCAGCAGCTTAGGCACAGGGTCCTTCAATGAGCAGTTCTTC	CASSLGTGSFNEQFF
TRBD1	TRBV5-1	TRBJ2-7	many	TGCGCCAGCAGCTTGGACGGGACAGGGGTCTACGAGCAGTACTTC	CASSLDGTGVYEQYF
-	TRBV12-3/TRBV12-4	TRBJ2-5	many	TGTGCCAGCAGTTTGTCCTGGGAAGAGACCCAGTACTTC	CASSLSWEETQYF
-	TRBV4-1	TRBJ2-5	many	TGCGCCAGCAGCCAAACAGGGAGGGAAGAGACCCAGTACTTC	CASSQTGREETQYF
TRBD1	TRBV20-1	TRBJ2-1	few	TGCAGTGCTAGAGTCTACAGGGACAGTGAGCAGTTCTTC	CSARVYRDSEQFF
TRBD2	TRBV3-1	TRBJ2-1	-	TGTGCCAGCAGCCATCCCTTGGGACTAGCGGGGCATAATGAGCAGTTCTTC	CASSHPLGLAGHNEQFF
-	TRBV12-3/TRBV12-4	TRBJ1-2	few	TGTGCCAGCAGTTTACTGGGGCTCGACTATGGCTACACCTTC	CASSLLGLDYGYTF
-	TRBV6-5	TRBJ1-1	many	TGTGCCAGCAGTTACAGGGGGAGGACTGAAGCTTTCTTT	CASSYRGRTEAFF
TRBD1	TRBV2	TRBJ1-5	few	TGTGCCAGCAGGCCAGGACAGGCCGCTAATCAGCCCCAGCATTTT	CASRPGQAANQPQHF
-	TRBV7-2	TRBJ2-6	-	TGTGCCAGCACCTTTGTCGTCTCTGGGGCCAACGTCCTGACTTTC	CASTFVVSGANVLTF
-	TRBV2	TRBJ2-2	many	TGTGCCAGCAGTGCTCTGGGCACCGGGGAGCTGTTTTTT	CASSALGTGELFF
-	TRBV18	TRBJ2-7	-	TGTGCCAGCTCTACGGGGAAGGGTCTCGAGCAGTACTTC	CASSTGKGLEQYF
-	TRBV4-3	TRBJ1-2	-	TGCGCCAGCAGCCAAGGACTCCGAGGCGTCCGCTACACCTTC	CASSQGLRGVRYTF
-	TRBV6-1	TRBJ1-4	-	TGTGCCAGCAGACCGACAGCAACTAATGAAAAACTGTTTTTT	CASRPTATNEKLFF
-	TRBV6-5	TRBJ2-1	few	TGTGCCAGCAGTTACTCCGCACAGCCCTACAATGAGCAGTTCTTC	CASSYSAQPYNEQFF
-	TRBV27	TRBJ2-3	few	TGTGCCAGCTCCCTGGGGCGGTTACACACAGATACGCAGTATTTT	CASSLGRLHTDTQYF
-	TRBV3-1	TRBJ2-2	few	TGTGCCAGCAGCCGCTCGGGAGTCACCGGGGAGCTGTTTTTT	CASSRSGVTGELFF
-	TRBV20-1	TRBJ1-6	-	TGCAGTGCTTCCCCCAACCTATCTAATCAACTCCACTTT	CSASPNLSNQLHF